The 5 T cell receptor beta chains below were found in one sample sequenced in a study of blood T cell repertoires in COVID-19. Sequencing used immunoSEQ multiplex PCR; TCRdb keeps in-frame clones, though not all of them. The sample comprises a few hundred thousand clones, over 85% of which are singletons, and roughly 2.9% rests with the top ten. Sequences were obtained from PBMCs or T cells enriched from blood (not recorded which). The source of these receptors is a woman between 50 and 59 years old who had been exposed to COVID-19.

V and J are TRBV7-2 and TRBJ2-3, with a tentative D call TRBD2 (6 bases). Trimming cost V 10 bases and J 6 bases, with 14 bases left between them. The germline V gene encodes CDR1 SGHTA and CDR2 FQGNSA. The CDR3 consists of 12 residues. CDR3 DNA: TGTGCCACCGGGGGAACTTGGGATACGCAGTATTTT. Protein: CATGGTWDTQYF. The variable domain in full, completed from reference TRBV7-2 and TRBJ2-3, reads GAGVSQSPSNKVTEKGKDVELRCDPISGHTALYWYRQSLGQGLEFLIYFQGNSAPDKSGLPSDRFSAERTGGSVSTLTIQRTQQEDSAVYLCATGGTWDTQYFGPGTRLTVL.

This clone was observed a handful of times. The CDR3 reads CASSPGTSVEQFF. The CDR3 region has the DNA TGTGCCAGCAGCCCCGGGACATCCGTTGAGCAGTTCTTC. V and J are TRBV7-9 and TRBJ2-1, with a tentative D call TRBD1 (6 bases). The CDR3 is made up of 13 amino acids. CDR1 is SEHNR, CDR2 FQNEAQ, per germline (reference sequence). Deletions cut 5 bases from V and 9 bases from J, with 14 bases between. The full variable domain, completed using reference TRBV7-9 and TRBJ2-1, is DTGVSQNPRHKITKRGQNVTFRCDPISEHNRLYWYRQTLGQGPEFLTYFQNEAQLEKSRLLSDRFSAERPKGSFSTLEIQRTEQGDSAMYLCASSPGTSVEQFFGPGTRLTVL.

This clone came up a few times. The chain has TRBV6-1 and TRBJ1-5; D is unclear. CDR1 and CDR2 (germline): MNHNS, SASEGT. V gave up 2 bases and J gave up 0 bases, with 8 bases separating them. CDR3 length equals 15 residues. The DNA of the CDR3 is TGTGCCAGCAGTGAACATTACAGTAGCAATCAGCCCCAGCATTTT. This translates into CASSEHYSSNQPQHF.

In this sample, this clone turned up once. The rearrangement links TRBV30 to TRBJ2-2; D is unclear. V was shortened by 3 bases and J by 6 bases, with 8 bases between the two germline ends. Germline CDR1 GTSNPN, CDR2 SVGIG (reference sequence). The CDR3 covers 12 residues. The CDR3 DNA follows: TGTGCCTGGAGCTTAGAACCCGGGGAGCTGTTTTTT. It is translated as CAWSLEPGELFF.

The V and J genes are TRBV6-5 and TRBJ1-1; D gene unclear. In germline, CDR1 is MNHEY, CDR2 SVGAGI. There are 13 residues in the CDR3. Deletions cut 8 bases from V and 1 base from J, with 11 bases between. CDR3 coding DNA: TGTGCCAGCCGACCGACGGGGAACACTGAAGCTTTCTTT. Translated, it gives CASRPTGNTEAFF.